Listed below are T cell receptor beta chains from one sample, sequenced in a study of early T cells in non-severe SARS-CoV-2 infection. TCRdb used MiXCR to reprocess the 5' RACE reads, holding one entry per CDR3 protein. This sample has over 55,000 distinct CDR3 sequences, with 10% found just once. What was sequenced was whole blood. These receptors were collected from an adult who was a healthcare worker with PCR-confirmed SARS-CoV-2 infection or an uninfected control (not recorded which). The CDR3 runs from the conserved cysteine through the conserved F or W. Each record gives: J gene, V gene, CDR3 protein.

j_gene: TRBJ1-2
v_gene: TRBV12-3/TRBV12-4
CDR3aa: CASSLSDREVEGYTF

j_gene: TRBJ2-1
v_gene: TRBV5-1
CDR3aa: CASSLAAGYDEQFF

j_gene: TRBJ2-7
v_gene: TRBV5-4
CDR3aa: CASRWAGIGEQYF

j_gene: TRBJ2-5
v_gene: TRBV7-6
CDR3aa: CASTLAGANHQETQYF

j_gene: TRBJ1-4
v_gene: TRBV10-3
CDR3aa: CATADPGHTNEKLFF

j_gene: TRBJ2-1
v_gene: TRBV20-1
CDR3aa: CSAQRASGGYNEQFF

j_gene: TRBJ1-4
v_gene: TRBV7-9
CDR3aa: CASSPRTGGAEKLFF

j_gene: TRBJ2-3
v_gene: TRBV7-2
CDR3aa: CASSPRKGEVDTQYF

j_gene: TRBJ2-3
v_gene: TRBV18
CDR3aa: CASSRGSTDTQYF

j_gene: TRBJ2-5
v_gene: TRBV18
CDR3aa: CASSQIREQGTQYF

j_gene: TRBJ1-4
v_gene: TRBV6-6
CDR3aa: CASFRIGTGDEKLFF

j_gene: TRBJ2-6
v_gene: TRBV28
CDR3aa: CASRGRLSSGANVLTF

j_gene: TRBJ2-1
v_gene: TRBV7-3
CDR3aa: CASSFGTSGWHEQFF

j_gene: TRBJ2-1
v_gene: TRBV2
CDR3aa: CASVGLAGNEQFF

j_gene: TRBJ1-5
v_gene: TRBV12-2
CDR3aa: CASLEGHPYSNQPQHF

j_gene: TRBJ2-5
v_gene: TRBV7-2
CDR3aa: CASSLGGVASGQETQYF

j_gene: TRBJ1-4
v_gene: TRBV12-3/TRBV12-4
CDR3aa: CASSLTVQTEKLFF

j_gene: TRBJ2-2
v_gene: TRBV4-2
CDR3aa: CASSQKGLAANTGELFF

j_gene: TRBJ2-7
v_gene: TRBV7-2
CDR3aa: CASSPTGSYEQYF

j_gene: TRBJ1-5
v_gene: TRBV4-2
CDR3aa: CASSQQHSGGGQPQHF

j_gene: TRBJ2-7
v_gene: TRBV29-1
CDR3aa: CSVEDGRVYEQYF

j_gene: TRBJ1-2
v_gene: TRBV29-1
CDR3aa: CSVGQGIDYGYTF

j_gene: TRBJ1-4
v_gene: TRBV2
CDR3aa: CASSYTGANEKLFF

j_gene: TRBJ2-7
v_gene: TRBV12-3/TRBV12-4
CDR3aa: CASRLVLAGTYEQYF

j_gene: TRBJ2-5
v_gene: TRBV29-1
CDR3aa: CSACSGTSGRVETQYF

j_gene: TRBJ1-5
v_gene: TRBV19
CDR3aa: CASSGTVYQPQHF

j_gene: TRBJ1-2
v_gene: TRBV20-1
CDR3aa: CSARELGGYGYTF

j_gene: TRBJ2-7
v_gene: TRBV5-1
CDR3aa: CASSSAGAGVLYEQYF

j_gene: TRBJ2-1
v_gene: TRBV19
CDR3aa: CASSMMGYNEQFF

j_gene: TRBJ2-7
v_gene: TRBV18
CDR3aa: CASSPRGLVSGEQYF

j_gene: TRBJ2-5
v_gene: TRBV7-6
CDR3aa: CASSLGTRVEQETQYF

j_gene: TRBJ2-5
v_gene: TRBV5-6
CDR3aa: CASSLTRRTAQETQYF

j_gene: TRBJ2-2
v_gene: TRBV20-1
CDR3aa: CSASRPSGKTGELFF

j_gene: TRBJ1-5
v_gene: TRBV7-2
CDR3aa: CASSPGMNQPQHF

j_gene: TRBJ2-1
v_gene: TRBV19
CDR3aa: CASSIYSGTGRWNEQFF

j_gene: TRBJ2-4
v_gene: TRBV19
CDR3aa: CASSIVGGIQYF

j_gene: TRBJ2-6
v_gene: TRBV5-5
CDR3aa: CASTARQLSGANVLTF

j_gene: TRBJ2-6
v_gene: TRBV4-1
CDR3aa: CASSQGRVGGSSGANVLTF

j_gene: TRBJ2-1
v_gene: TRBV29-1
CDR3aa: CSVPRLGYNEQFF

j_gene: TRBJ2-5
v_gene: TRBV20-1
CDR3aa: CSARVPGTGETQYF